Listed here are 13 T cell receptor beta chains from one sample, sequenced in a study of cytomegalovirus exposure and HLA in healthy donors. The PCR contained 60 Vbeta and 13 Jbeta primers. Sequencing used immunoSEQ multiplex PCR; TCRdb keeps in-frame clones, though not all of them. The data show approximately 150,000 clones, with 68% seen just once and roughly a tenth held by the top ten. The sample taken for sequencing was PBMCs. These receptors came from a man aged 25 to 40 in good health and CMV-seropositive.

This clone appeared a few times. CDR3 sequence (DNA): TGTGCCAGCAGCTCGACCGGGACAGGGGCCAGTGGGTTTTACAATGAGCAGTTCTTC. Protein: CASSSTGTGASGFYNEQFF. The gene calls are TRBV7-9 and TRBJ2-1; TRBD1 matches 10 bases. Germline-derived CDR1 and CDR2 are SEHNR and FQNEAQ (reference sequence). Germline trimming cut 4 bases from V and 4 bases from J; bases unmatched to any gene: 16. This CDR3 comprises 19 residues.

Worth noting for this clone: At one of its ends the junction is not consistent with the germline gene, which may arise from a read error. The V gene is TRBV7-9, the J gene TRBJ2-1; 8 nucleotides match TRBD1. The V gene's germline CDR1 is SEHNR and CDR2 FQNEAQ (reference sequence). CDR3 length: 17 residues. The CDR3 is CSSSSISDRATYNEQFF. The DNA for the CDR3 is TGTTCCAGCAGCTCAATTTCGGACAGGGCCACCTACAATGAGCAGTTCTTC.

This rearrangement joins TRBV18 to TRBJ2-5; D gene unclear. The assigned J gene may be wrong: the sequence end matches TRBJ2-7 better. The CDR3 has 14 amino acids. CDR1 and CDR2 from the germline V gene are KGHSH and LQKENI. The CDR3 here is CASSPPVRSYEQYF. The DNA of the CDR3 is TGTGCCAGCTCACCACCCGTCCGATCCTACGAGCAGTACTTC.

This chain links TRBV7-9 with TRBJ2-1; 11 nucleotides match TRBD1. CDR1 SEHNR and CDR2 FQNEAQ come from the germline V gene (reference sequence). V dropped 3 bases and J dropped 6; count of bases not matched to a gene: 4. The CDR3 spans 15 residues. CDR3: CASSFGTGGLNEQFF. The DNA of the CDR3 is TGTGCCAGCAGCTTCGGGACAGGGGGTCTCAATGAGCAGTTCTTC.

The chain combines TRBV6-1 with TRBJ2-7, with TRBD1 matching over 9 bases. J lost 0 bases, V lost 5 bases, and 2 bases had no gene match. The germline V gene has CDR1 MNHNS and CDR2 SASEGT. The CDR3 runs 14 residues. In DNA, the CDR3 is TGTGCCAGCAGTCCGACAGGGGGCTCCTACGAGCAGTACTTC. Translating it yields CASSPTGGSYEQYF.

V and J are TRBV7-9 and TRBJ2-7; possibly TRBD1 for D (6 bases). Germline lookup yields CDR1 SEHNR and CDR2 FQNEAQ (reference sequence). V lost 5 bases and J lost 2, with 16 bases in between. This CDR3 contains 15 residues. The CDR3 sequence: CASSPTQGFTYEQYF. CDR3 nucleotides: TGTGCCAGCAGCCCCACTCAGGGGTTCACCTACGAGCAGTACTTC.

This clone turned up a few times. The chain has TRBV5-1 and TRBJ2-2; D gene uncertain. Looked up from germline, CDR1 is SGHRS and CDR2 is YFSETQ. The CDR3 sequence is 15 residues long. Trimming took off 0 bases at V and 3 bases at J, with 9 bases between the two ends. The CDR3 region is CASSLGQEDTGELFF. The CDR3 region has the DNA TGCGCCAGCAGCTTGGGGCAGGAAGACACCGGGGAGCTGTTTTTT. Supplemented by reference TRBV5-1 and TRBJ2-2, the full variable domain reads KAGVTQTPRYLIKTRGQQVTLSCSPISGHRSVSWYQQTPGQGLQFLFEYFSETQRNKGNFPGRFSGRQFSNSRSEMNVSTLELGDSALYLCASSLGQEDTGELFFGEGSRLTVL.

The J gene is TRBJ2-7, the V gene TRBV21-1; the table's D gene call, TRBD2, was not cross checked with the DNA. TRBV21-1 is flagged as a pseudogene. The length of the CDR3 is 11 residues. The CDR3 is CATNGFYEQYF. CDR3 DNA: TGTGCCACCAACGGGTTCTACGAGCAGTACTTC.

This clone was seen once. The gene calls are TRBV5-1 and TRBJ1-5; 7 nucleotides align to TRBD1. J gave up 6 bases and V 3 bases, and 6 bases lay outside the gene matches. This CDR3 is 14 amino acids long. CDR1 SGHRS and CDR2 YFSETQ come from the germline V gene. Written as DNA, the CDR3 is TGCGCCAGCAGCTCACCAGGGGGGAGTCAGCCCCAGCATTTT. It translates to CASSSPGGSQPQHF.

The sample holds one count of this clone. The V call is TRBV19, the J call TRBJ1-1; D possibly corresponds to TRBD1 (6 bases). Germline CDR1 reads LNHDA; CDR2 reads SQIVND (reference sequence). This CDR3 spans 15 amino acids. V was trimmed by 1 base and J by 4 bases, leaving 13 bases between them. The CDR3 protein is CASSIVFRGSTEAFF. The CDR3 bases are TGTGCCAGTAGTATAGTGTTCAGGGGTTCCACTGAAGCTTTCTTT.

This sequence joins TRBV18 and TRBJ2-1, with 8 bases aligning to TRBD2. J lost 5 bases, V lost 0 bases, and 6 bases had no gene match. CDR1 KGHSH and CDR2 LQKENI come from the germline V gene. This CDR3 spans 16 amino acids. CDR3 amino acids: CASSPPGLGFNNEQFF. The CDR3 coding sequence is TGTGCCAGCTCACCACCGGGACTAGGTTTCAACAATGAGCAGTTCTTC.

V usage is TRBV10-2 and J usage is TRBJ2-3; 10 bases agree with TRBD2. V shed 7 bases, J shed 6 bases, and the junction held 7 bases outside the gene matches. This CDR3 is built from 14 residues. Germline V CDR1 and CDR2: WSHSY, SAAADI. CDR3 protein: CASIASGRGDTQYF. CDR3 DNA sequence: TGCGCCAGCATCGCTAGCGGGAGAGGGGATACGCAGTATTTT.

This clone has more than one count but fewer than ten. The chain recombines TRBV5-1 with TRBJ2-1, with D possibly TRBD1 on 7 matching bases. This CDR3 has 16 amino acids. Trimming shortened V by 0 bases and J by 15 bases, and 25 bases separated the two germline ends. The V gene's germline CDR1 is SGHRS and CDR2 YFSETQ. CDR3 amino acids: CASSLAGSQGGTQRFF. Here the CDR3 DNA reads TGCGCCAGCAGCTTGGCCGGGAGCCAGGGGGGCACGCAAAGGTTCTTC.